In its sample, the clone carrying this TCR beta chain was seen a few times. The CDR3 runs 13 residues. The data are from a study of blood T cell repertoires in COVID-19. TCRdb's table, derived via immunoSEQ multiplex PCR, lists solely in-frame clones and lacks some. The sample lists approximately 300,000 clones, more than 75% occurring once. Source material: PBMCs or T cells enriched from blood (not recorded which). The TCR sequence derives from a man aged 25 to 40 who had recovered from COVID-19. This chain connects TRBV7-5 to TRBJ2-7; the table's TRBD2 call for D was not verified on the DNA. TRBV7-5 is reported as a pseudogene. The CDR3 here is CVRSLGLAYEQYF. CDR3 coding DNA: TGTGTCAGAAGCTTAGGGCTAGCCTACGAGCAGTACTTC.